This T cell receptor (beta chain) is drawn from a study of response to subunit inactivated influenza vaccine. Overall study results and limits: Authors suggested each seasonal flu vaccination may recruit only limited numbers of new T cells.

TCRdb used MiXCR to reprocess the RT-PCR reads, holding one entry per CDR3 protein. The sample records a few hundred thousand distinct CDR3 sequences, roughly a fifth being singletons. Concerning this clonotype itself: Its target is not known.

Germline lookup yields CDR1 MDHEN and CDR2 SYDVKM. Between the trimmed V and J ends, which lost 6 bases and 6 bases, there was a span of 15 bases. The CDR3 is 14 residues long. The specimen comprised PBMCs from blood, sampled about 20 months after vaccination. The chain carries TRBV28 and TRBJ2-1; no firm D call. This TCR was recovered from a man between 50 and 69 years old who received an inactivated influenza vaccine. The DNA of the CDR3 is TGTGCCAGCAGCCCCTTTGTATGGGGCAATGAGCAGTTCTTC. Translating gives CASSPFVWGNEQFF.